This record looks at one T cell receptor beta chain sequence and its context. The protocol was immunoSEQ multiplex PCR, while the TCRdb copy is restricted to in-frame clones and leaves out a portion. The sample records about 840 clones, about 76% being singletons. The data belong to a study of preoperative IRX-2 immunotherapy in early breast cancer. The length of the CDR3 is 14 residues. Trimming removed 5 bases from V and 6 bases from J; junction bases left unmatched: 6. Looked up from germline, CDR1 is SGHNT and CDR2 is YENEEA. The sample's treatment: preoperative locoregional IRX-2 cytokine immunotherapy. Patients received preoperative, locoregional IRX-2 cytokine immunotherapy in a phase Ib study.

The rearrangement joins TRBV11-3 to TRBJ1-2; 10 bases align to TRBD1. Sequencing used tumor tissue, obtained after IRX-2 immunotherapy. The TCR originated in a human donor with breast cancer. The CDR3 DNA follows: TGTGCCAGCAGCCAGACAGGGGGCCGAGATGGCTACACCTTC. This encodes CASSQTGGRDGYTF. The complete variable domain, with remaining parts taken from reference TRBV11-3 and TRBJ1-2, reads EAGVVQSPRYKIIEKKQPVAFWCNPISGHNTLYWYLQNLGQGPELLIRYENEEAVDDSQLPKDRFSAERLKGVDSTLKIQPAELGDSAVYLCASSQTGGRDGYTFGSGTRLTVV.